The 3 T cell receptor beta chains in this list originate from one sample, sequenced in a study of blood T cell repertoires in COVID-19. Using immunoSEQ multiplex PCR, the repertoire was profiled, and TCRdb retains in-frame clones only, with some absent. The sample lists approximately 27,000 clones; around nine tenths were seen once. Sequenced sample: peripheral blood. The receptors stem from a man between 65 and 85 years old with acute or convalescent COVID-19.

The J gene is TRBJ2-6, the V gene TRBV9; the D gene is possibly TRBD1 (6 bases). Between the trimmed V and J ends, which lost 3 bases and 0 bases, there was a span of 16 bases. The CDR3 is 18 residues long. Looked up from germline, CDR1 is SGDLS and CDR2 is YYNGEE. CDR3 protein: CASSAITGLSSGANVLTF. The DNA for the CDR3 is TGTGCCAGCAGCGCAATAACAGGGCTCAGCTCTGGGGCCAACGTCCTGACTTTC.

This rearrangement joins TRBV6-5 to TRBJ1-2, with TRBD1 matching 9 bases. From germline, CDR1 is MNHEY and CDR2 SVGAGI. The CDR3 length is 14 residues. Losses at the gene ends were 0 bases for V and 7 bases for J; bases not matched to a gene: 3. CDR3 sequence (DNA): TGTGCCAGCAGTTACTCGTGGACAGGGGTTGGCTACACCTTC. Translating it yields CASSYSWTGVGYTF.

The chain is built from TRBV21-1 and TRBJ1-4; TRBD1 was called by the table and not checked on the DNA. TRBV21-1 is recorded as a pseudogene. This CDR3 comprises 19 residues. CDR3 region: CASSKEGRDRAPTNEKLFF. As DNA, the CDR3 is TGTGCCAGCAGCAAAGAGGGCCGGGACAGGGCCCCAACTAATGAAAAACTGTTTTTT.